This T cell receptor (beta chain) was profiled in a study of human thymus T cells. The V end lost 1 base, the J end lost 3 bases, and 13 bases lay between the germline ends. The germline V gene encodes CDR1 SGHTA and CDR2 FQGNSA. The CDR3 loop spans 15 amino acids. The assay was immunoSEQ multiplex PCR, and TCRdb's table has in-frame clones only and misses some. Among fewer than 55,000 clones listed, approximately 95% were seen once. This TCR was sampled from a boy under two years old with a congenital heart defect but otherwise immunologically healthy. Sequenced sample: blood. This chain links TRBV7-2 with TRBJ2-7; maybe TRBD2 (7 bases). CDR3 nucleotides: TGTGCCAGCAGCTTAGAAGGGGGAGGGAACTACGAGCAGTACTTC. Amino acids: CASSLEGGGNYEQYF.